The next 26 T cell receptor beta chains were all read from a single sample in a study of T cells in localized non-small cell lung cancer. Profiling relied on immunoSEQ multiplex PCR, and the TCRdb table lists in-frame clones only, not all of them. The sample carries approximately 46,000 clones, about 76% recorded once. The source material was peripheral blood mononuclear cells, sampled before any cancer treatment. Receptor source: a man aged 35 to 69 with stage III lung adenocarcinoma.

The chain uses TRBV2 and TRBJ1-1; a possible D gene is TRBD1 (6 bases). Germline V lookup: CDR1 SNHLY, CDR2 FYNNEI. Trimming removed 4 bases at V and 4 bases at J, with 10 bases between. The CDR3 runs to 13 residues. The CDR3 spells CASSAGEGTEAFF. CDR3 bases: TGTGCCAGCAGTGCAGGGGAGGGCACTGAAGCTTTCTTT.

V gene TRBV27 combines with J gene TRBJ1-1; D is uncertain. Trimming left V 4 bases short and J 0 bases short, with 9 bases between. CDR3 length: 14 residues. Germline values: CDR1 MNHEY, CDR2 SMNVEV (reference sequence). CDR3 bases: TGTGCCAGCAGTTCCCTAGGTCTGAACACTGAAGCTTTCTTT. It encodes CASSSLGLNTEAFF.

The chain couples TRBV9 to TRBJ2-5; 10 positions agree with TRBD1. Per the germline V gene, CDR1 is SGDLS and CDR2 is YYNGEE. V lost 4 bases to trimming and J lost 5 bases; unmatched junction nucleotides: 8. This CDR3 contains 15 residues. CDR3 sequence reads: CASSFWTGGMETQYF. For the CDR3, the DNA is TGTGCCAGCAGCTTTTGGACAGGGGGGATGGAGACCCAGTACTTC. Together with reference TRBV9 and TRBJ2-5, the CDR3 gives the full variable domain: DSGVTQTPKHLITATGQRVTLRCSPRSGDLSVYWYQQSLDQGLQFLIQYYNGEERAKGNILERFSAQQFPDLHSELNLSSLELGDSALYFCASSFWTGGMETQYFGPGTRLLVL.

J is TRBJ1-6 and V is TRBV5-1; D unclear. Germline V lookup: CDR1 SGHRS, CDR2 YFSETQ. Trimming pared 4 bases from V and 5 bases from J, leaving 7 bases between. The length of the CDR3 is 13 residues. The CDR3 bases are TGCGCCAGCAGCCTGTCCCATAATTCACCCCTCCACTTT. Protein product: CASSLSHNSPLHF.

The chain uses TRBV15 and TRBJ2-3, with 13 positions matching TRBD2. The J segment lost 6 bases and the V segment lost 1 base, leaving 19 bases of the junction unmatched. Germline CDR1 is LNHNV and CDR2 is YYDKDF (reference sequence). The CDR3 runs 21 residues. CDR3 DNA sequence: TGTGCCACCAGCAGAGTAGCGGGACTAGCGGGGCCCTCATCGAGTAGGGATACGCAGTATTTT. Residues: CATSRVAGLAGPSSSRDTQYF. The entire variable domain, with the rest obtained from reference TRBV15 and TRBJ2-3, is as follows: DAMVIQNPRYQVTQFGKPVTLSCSQTLNHNVMYWYQQKSSQAPKLLFHYYDKDFNNEADTPDNFQSRRPNTSFCFLDIRSPGLGDTAMYLCATSRVAGLAGPSSSRDTQYFGPGTRLTVL.

The chain recombines TRBV15 with TRBJ2-4, with D maybe TRBD1 (5 bases). This CDR3 contains 17 residues. Per the germline V gene, CDR1 is LNHNV and CDR2 is YYDKDF (reference sequence). Trimming removed 3 bases from V and 2 bases from J, with 17 bases in between. CDR3 region: CATSSLRDEASKNIQYF. The CDR3 DNA is TGTGCCACCAGCAGCCTCAGGGATGAGGCTTCCAAAAACATTCAGTACTTC.

This clone has a single count. The chain uses TRBV5-1 and TRBJ2-3; D not certain. CDR3 length: 14 amino acids. Trimming left V 3 bases short and J 0 bases short, with 8 bases between. From germline, CDR1 is SGHRS and CDR2 YFSETQ. The CDR3 sequence: CASSSPASTDTQYF. CDR3 nucleotide sequence: TGCGCCAGCAGCTCCCCAGCGAGCACAGATACGCAGTATTTT.

This clone was observed a handful of times. This chain links TRBV4-2 with TRBJ2-7, with D perhaps matching TRBD1 or TRBD2 (5 bases each). Trimming left V 1 base short and J 5 bases short, with 15 bases between. This CDR3 is 15 amino acids long. Germline CDR1 reads LGHNA; CDR2 reads YNFKEQ. The chain's CDR3 is CASSQGWDLADEQYF. For the CDR3, the DNA is TGTGCCAGCAGCCAAGGGTGGGACCTCGCTGACGAGCAGTACTTC.

This clone has just a few counts. The genes are TRBV19 and TRBJ2-5; D not certain. The V and J ends lost 2 bases and 1 base respectively, with 8 bases between them. Germline loops: CDR1 LNHDA, CDR2 SQIVND (reference sequence). The CDR3 consists of 14 residues. This CDR3 is CASSIRAGQETQYF. CDR3 coding DNA: TGTGCCAGTAGTATAAGGGCAGGCCAAGAGACCCAGTACTTC. Looking up the rest from reference TRBV19 and TRBJ2-5 gives the full variable domain: DGGITQSPKYLFRKEGQNVTLSCEQNLNHDAMYWYRQDPGQGLRLIYYSQIVNDFQKGDIAEGYSVSREKKESFPLTVTSAQKNPTAFYLCASSIRAGQETQYFGPGTRLLVL.

V and J are TRBV18 and TRBJ2-3; weak D call: TRBD1 (6 bases). Germline assignment: CDR1 KGHSH and CDR2 LQKENI. The CDR3 covers 15 residues. V was clipped by 4 bases and J by 2 bases, with 13 bases between them. The CDR3 spells CASSLQGVYTDTQYF. The CDR3, as DNA: TGTGCCAGCTCACTACAGGGAGTTTACACAGATACGCAGTATTTT.

This clone has a handful of counts. The chain combines TRBV6-4 with TRBJ2-1, with TRBD2 matching over 13 bases. The CDR3 is made up of 18 amino acids. CDR1 and CDR2 (germline): MRHNA, SNTAGT. With V trimmed by 0 bases and J by 4 bases, 6 bases remained unmatched. In DNA, the CDR3 is TGTGCCAGCAGTGACTCGACTAGCGGGGGGCCTACTTACAATGAGCAGTTCTTC. It translates to CASSDSTSGGPTYNEQFF.

This chain uses TRBV6-4 with TRBJ2-3, with TRBD2 matching over 9 bases. The V gene end was trimmed by 5 bases and the J gene end by 3 bases; junction bases not matched to a gene: 3. Per germline, CDR1 MRHNA and CDR2 SNTAGT. This CDR3 has 14 amino acids. In DNA, the CDR3 is TGTGCCAGCAGTTCGAGCGGGGGGACAGATACGCAGTATTTT. Its protein product is CASSSSGGTDTQYF.

The chain combines TRBV6-1 with TRBJ2-1; 11 bases map to TRBD1. Germline CDR1 MNHNS, CDR2 SASEGT. The CDR3 has 16 residues. V shed 4 bases, J shed 6 bases, and the junction held 8 bases outside the gene matches. This CDR3 is CASSGRGTGGFNEQFF. CDR3 sequence (DNA): TGTGCCAGCAGTGGCCGCGGGACAGGGGGTTTCAATGAGCAGTTCTTC.

The CDR3 coding sequence is TGTGCCAGCTCACCAAGTGGGGGGGGGCCGACCTACGAGCAGTACTTC. It specifies CASSPSGGGPTYEQYF. This chain links TRBV18 with TRBJ2-7, with TRBD2 as a possible D gene (7 bases). Germline V gene lookup returns CDR1 KGHSH and CDR2 LQKENI. With 2 bases removed from V and 2 bases from J, the gap between germline ends came to 16 bases. The CDR3 sequence is 16 residues long.

This chain uses TRBV15 with TRBJ2-2; perhaps D is TRBD1 or TRBD2 (5 bases each). The germline V gene encodes CDR1 LNHNV and CDR2 YYDKDF (reference sequence). The V and J ends lost 9 bases and 2 bases respectively, with 16 bases between them. The CDR3 has 15 residues. CDR3 sequence reads: CATALGRVNTGELFF. In nucleotides, the CDR3 is TGTGCCACGGCACTAGGCAGGGTCAACACCGGGGAGCTGTTTTTT.

The rearrangement joins TRBV6-1 to TRBJ2-2; 8 bases line up with TRBD1. V lost 6 bases, J lost 6 bases, and 6 bases stayed unmatched. Germline values: CDR1 MNHNS, CDR2 SASEGT. The length of the CDR3 is 14 residues. This CDR3 reads CASRPQGAPGELFF. In nucleotides, the CDR3 is TGTGCCAGCAGGCCTCAGGGGGCCCCCGGGGAGCTGTTTTTT.

This chain joins TRBV5-6 and TRBJ2-7; D gene uncertain. This CDR3 is 14 amino acids long. Germline V gives CDR1 SGHDT, CDR2 YYEEEE. Trimming cost V 2 bases and J 2 bases, with 11 bases left between them. CDR3 amino acids: CASSFLDAPYEQYF. Written as DNA, the CDR3 is TGTGCCAGCAGCTTCCTCGATGCCCCCTACGAGCAGTACTTC.

V is TRBV5-8 and J is TRBJ2-7; TRBD1 is a possible D gene (6 bases). The CDR3 covers 17 residues. With 4 bases removed from V and 0 bases from J, the gap between germline ends came to 20 bases. Germline CDR1 and CDR2: SGHTS and YDEGEE. CDR3 in amino acids: CASSPLVSGGHSYEQYF. The CDR3 region has the DNA TGTGCCAGCAGCCCCTTGGTGAGTGGGGGACACTCCTACGAGCAGTACTTC.

The J gene is TRBJ2-2, the V gene TRBV30; unclear D gene. The CDR3 is 12 amino acids. V was clipped by 1 base and J by 5 bases, with 5 bases between them. The V gene's germline CDR1 is GTSNPN and CDR2 SVGIG (reference sequence). The CDR3 reads CAWSADTGELFF. In nucleotides, the CDR3 is TGTGCCTGGAGTGCGGATACCGGGGAGCTGTTTTTT.

The gene calls are TRBV30 and TRBJ2-5; no clear D. CDR1 GTSNPN and CDR2 SVGIG come from the germline V gene (reference sequence). Trimming left V 2 bases short and J 2 bases short, with 3 bases between. This CDR3 is built from 11 residues. In DNA, the CDR3 is TGTGCCTGGAGTAGGCAAGAGACCCAGTACTTC. As protein: CAWSRQETQYF.

The gene calls are TRBV19 and TRBJ2-3; the D is unclear. Trimming took off 8 bases at V and 1 base at J, with 10 bases between the two ends. This CDR3 is 13 amino acids long. Germline CDR1 and CDR2: LNHDA and SQIVND (reference sequence). CDR3 DNA sequence: TGTGCCAGTTTCCACTTGGGCACAGATACGCAGTATTTT. Translated, it gives CASFHLGTDTQYF. The full variable domain, completed using reference TRBV19 and TRBJ2-3, is DGGITQSPKYLFRKEGQNVTLSCEQNLNHDAMYWYRQDPGQGLRLIYYSQIVNDFQKGDIAEGYSVSREKKESFPLTVTSAQKNPTAFYLCASFHLGTDTQYFGPGTRLTVL.

This clone was seen a single time. The chain couples TRBV6-6 to TRBJ1-1; the D gene is possibly TRBD1 (5 bases). This CDR3 region has 15 residues. CDR1 is MNHNY and CDR2 is SVGAGI in the germline V gene (reference sequence). The V and J ends lost 5 bases and 1 base respectively, with 14 bases between them. As DNA, the CDR3 is TGTGCCAGCAGTCCGCAGGGTGGAGGGAACACTGAAGCTTTCTTT. This sequence encodes CASSPQGGGNTEAFF.

This clone was detected once. Other DNA variants within this sample encode the same CDR3. The chain carries TRBV5-1 and TRBJ2-5; D unresolved. The V end lost 4 bases, the J end lost 0 bases, and 4 bases lay between the germline ends. The germline gives CDR1 SGHRS, CDR2 YFSETQ. The CDR3 runs 12 residues. The CDR3 coding sequence is TGCGCCAGCAGCCTGTACCAAGAGACCCAGTACTTC. It encodes CASSLYQETQYF.

The gene calls are TRBV6-1 and TRBJ2-5; D assignment may be TRBD1 or TRBD2 (5 bases each). Germline V CDR1 and CDR2: MNHNS, SASEGT. Trimming shortened V by 5 bases and J by 0 bases, and 13 bases separated the two germline ends. The CDR3 has 15 residues. CDR3 in amino acids: CASSRDGQYQETQYF. CDR3 nucleotides: TGTGCCAGCAGTCGGGACGGCCAGTACCAAGAGACCCAGTACTTC.

This clone was detected only once. The chain recombines TRBV6-6 with TRBJ1-2; D remains ambiguous. Trimming took 3 bases from V and 4 from J, leaving 12 bases between them. This CDR3 spans 14 amino acids. The V gene's germline CDR1 is MNHNY and CDR2 SVGAGI (reference sequence). CDR3 residues: CASSYLQESYGYTF. CDR3 bases: TGTGCCAGCAGTTATCTTCAGGAGAGCTATGGCTACACCTTC.

J is TRBJ1-2 and V is TRBV6-5; TRBD1 agrees at 7 bases. Per the germline V gene, CDR1 is MNHEY and CDR2 is SVGAGI. The ends lost 4 bases at V and 7 bases at J; junction bases unmatched: 15. The length of the CDR3 is 16 residues. As DNA, the CDR3 is TGTGCCAGCAGTTCATTTGAGAAGGGGGCGCGGGGTGGCTACACCTTC. This translates into CASSSFEKGARGGYTF.